The entry below describes one T cell receptor (beta chain). Its antigen remains unidentified. The data originate from a study of T cell responses to AZD1222 COVID-19 vaccine. Clones were read by immunoSEQ multiplex PCR, and TCRdb kept only the in-frame ones, dropping some. The sample yields approximately 140,000 clones, roughly nine tenths seen once. General study findings and limits: White British donors predominated, females outnumbered males, and clonal diversity was possibly underestimated. An increase in Spike-specific TCR breadth and depth was observed after two AZD1222 doses. All repertoire sampling was performed exclusively after the peak T cell response.

The germline V gene encodes CDR1 KGHDR and CDR2 SFDVKD. Germline trimming cut 1 base from V and 8 bases from J; bases unmatched to any gene: 9. The CDR3 covers 16 residues. The sample in question was peripheral blood, obtained 28 days after the second AZD1222 dose. This chain joins TRBV24-1 and TRBJ1-3; 8 nucleotides match TRBD1. The clonotype originates from an adult who received the AZD1222 COVID-19 vaccine. CDR3 loop: CATSDLGVDREDTIYF. CDR3 coding DNA: TGTGCCACCAGTGATTTAGGGGTGGACAGGGAGGACACCATATATTTT.